The 31 T cell receptor beta chains listed next were all sequenced from one sample in a study of blood T cell repertoires in COVID-19. Some clones are missing from TCRdb's copy, which holds only in-frame ones; the method was immunoSEQ multiplex PCR. Of over 110,000 clones in the sample, 84% were seen once. Sample: PBMCs or T cells enriched from blood (not recorded which). These receptors originate from a man aged 45-65 years in a cohort exposed to, infected with or recovered from COVID-19 (not recorded which).

CDR3 region: CASSFPTGVDQPQHF. Written as DNA, the CDR3 is TGTGCCAGCAGTTTCCCGACAGGGGTTGATCAGCCCCAGCATTTT. This sequence joins TRBV28 and TRBJ1-5; 8 bases align to TRBD1. The germline V gene encodes CDR1 MDHEN and CDR2 SYDVKM. The CDR3 has 15 amino acids. Unmatched junction bases numbered 6, after V lost 3 bases and J lost 5 bases.

This sequence joins TRBV7-9 and TRBJ2-5, with D perhaps TRBD1 (5 bases). The germline CDR1 and CDR2 sequences are SEHNR and FQNEAQ (reference sequence). This CDR3 is built from 15 residues. The V end lost 1 base, the J end lost 1 base, and 10 bases lay between the germline ends. The CDR3 here is CASSLVSRVQETQYF. In DNA, the CDR3 is TGTGCCAGCAGCTTAGTGTCCAGGGTCCAAGAGACCCAGTACTTC.

This clone was observed a few times. J is TRBJ2-7 and V is TRBV5-1, with D perhaps matching TRBD1 (6 bases). V lost 1 base and J 0 bases, leaving 17 bases between the germline ends. The CDR3 sequence is 17 residues long. CDR1 is SGHRS and CDR2 is YFSETQ in the germline V gene. The CDR3 protein is CASSLPKGDPISYEQYF. In nucleotides, the CDR3 is TGCGCCAGCAGCTTGCCCAAGGGGGACCCAATCTCCTACGAGCAGTACTTC.

V usage is TRBV2 and J usage is TRBJ1-1; the match to TRBD1 covers 9 bases. CDR1 and CDR2 (germline): SNHLY, FYNNEI. V shed 3 bases and J 3 bases; nucleotides not matched to a gene: 2. The CDR3 totals 14 residues. The CDR3 loop reads CASSDGQGYTEAFF. CDR3 DNA: TGTGCCAGCAGTGATGGACAGGGGTACACTGAAGCTTTCTTT. Variable domain in full (rest from reference TRBV2 and TRBJ1-1): EPEVTQTPSHQVTQMGQEVILRCVPISNHLYFYWYRQILGQKVEFLVSFYNNEISEKSEIFDDQFSVERPDGSNFTLKIRSTKLEDSAMYFCASSDGQGYTEAFFGQGTRLTVV.

For the CDR3, the DNA is TGTGCCAGCAGTTACTCGACAGACACTGAAGCTTTCTTT. Residues: CASSYSTDTEAFF. The chain carries TRBV6-5 and TRBJ1-1, with D perhaps TRBD1 (5 bases). Germline-derived CDR1 and CDR2 are MNHEY and SVGAGI. With 0 bases removed from V and 3 bases from J, the gap between germline ends came to 5 bases. CDR3 length: 13 amino acids.

This clone was seen once. The rearrangement uses TRBV14 and TRBJ1-2; possible D gene TRBD1, 5 bases. The CDR3 has 14 amino acids. Deletions cut 1 base from V and 8 bases from J, with 14 bases between. The V gene's germline CDR1 is SGHDN and CDR2 FVKESK. The CDR3 DNA is TGTGCCAGCAGCCAAGTCGGCAGGGTAGGGGGCTACACCTTC. Its protein is CASSQVGRVGGYTF.

The chain links TRBV28 to TRBJ1-2, with 11 bases identical to TRBD1. The CDR3 is 17 amino acids. V gave up 6 bases and J gave up 0 bases; unmatched junction bases: 9. CDR1 and CDR2 from the germline V gene are MDHEN and SYDVKM. CDR3 nucleotides: TGTGCCAGCAGACCCGGGACAGGGGGTTTTACTAACTATGGCTACACCTTC. The encoded protein is CASRPGTGGFTNYGYTF.

The count of this clone is one. For the CDR3, the DNA is TGTGCCAGCAGCGGCCTTGAGGGACACAGGAGCTCCTACAATGAGCAGTTCTTC. It encodes CASSGLEGHRSSYNEQFF. The chain employs TRBV7-9 and TRBJ2-1; D might be TRBD1 (6 bases). From germline, CDR1 is SEHNR and CDR2 FQNEAQ (reference sequence). The CDR3 runs 18 residues. The ends were cut back, 5 bases at V and 0 bases at J, with 20 bases in the middle.

This chain connects TRBV11-2 to TRBJ1-1; D unclear. The germline gives CDR1 SGHAT, CDR2 FQNNGV. V was shortened by 1 base and J by 1 base, with 7 bases between the two germline ends. The CDR3 is made up of 14 amino acids. In nucleotides, the CDR3 is TGTGCCAGCAGCTTAGTTGCAGGGAACACTGAAGCTTTCTTT. It is translated as CASSLVAGNTEAFF.

V usage is TRBV19 and J usage is TRBJ2-5; 9 bases are shared with TRBD2. Germline V gives CDR1 LNHDA, CDR2 SQIVND (reference sequence). J gave up 0 bases and V 1 base, and 6 bases lay outside the gene matches. This CDR3 contains 17 residues. The chain's CDR3 is CASSIGGSGGYQETQYF. DNA for the CDR3: TGTGCCAGTAGTATAGGGGGTAGCGGGGGTTACCAAGAGACCCAGTACTTC.

The J gene is TRBJ1-1, the V gene TRBV30, with D perhaps matching TRBD1 (6 bases). There are 13 residues in the CDR3. Trimming pared 2 bases from V and 5 bases from J, leaving 12 bases between. CDR1 GTSNPN and CDR2 SVGIG come from the germline V gene (reference sequence). CDR3 in amino acids: CAWSKGHWTEAFF. Here the CDR3 DNA reads TGTGCCTGGAGTAAGGGACACTGGACTGAAGCTTTCTTT.

The rearrangement uses TRBV21-1 and TRBJ1-2. TRBV21-1 counts as a pseudogene. This CDR3 spans 15 amino acids. The CDR3 DNA reads TGTGCCAGCAGCAACCCAAAGCGGGGTAACTATGGCTACACCTTC. It codes for CASSNPKRGNYGYTF.

V is TRBV7-9 and J is TRBJ2-4; 7 bases line up with TRBD2. V lost 3 bases, J lost 5 bases, and 7 bases stayed unmatched. This CDR3 spans 15 amino acids. CDR1 SEHNR and CDR2 FQNEAQ come from the germline V gene (reference sequence). CDR3 coding DNA: TGTGCCAGCAGCTTCGGCGGGAGAGGTCAAAACATTCAGTACTTC. The encoded protein is CASSFGGRGQNIQYF.

The rearrangement links TRBV6-2 or TRBV6-3 to TRBJ1-1; D is perhaps TRBD1 (5 bases). From germline, CDR1 is MNHEY and CDR2 SVGEGT. CDR3 length equals 12 residues. Trimming shortened V by 4 bases and J by 6 bases, and 9 bases separated the two germline ends. For the CDR3, the DNA is TGTGCCAGCAGTTTCTGGGGGGCTGAAGCTTTCTTT. Protein: CASSFWGAEAFF.

This clone was counted a single time. J is TRBJ2-7 and V is TRBV7-2; weak D call: TRBD1 (5 bases). Trimming shortened V by 2 bases and J by 0 bases, and 11 bases separated the two germline ends. Germline V lookup: CDR1 SGHTA, CDR2 FQGNSA. The CDR3 consists of 15 residues. The CDR3 spells CASSLWGSSSYEQYF. The CDR3 nucleotides read TGTGCCAGCAGCTTATGGGGCTCGAGCTCCTACGAGCAGTACTTC. Based on the CDR3 plus reference TRBV7-2 and TRBJ2-7, the full variable domain is GAGVSQSPSNKVTEKGKDVELRCDPISGHTALYWYRQSLGQGLEFLIYFQGNSAPDKSGLPSDRFSAERTGGSVSTLTIQRTQQEDSAVYLCASSLWGSSSYEQYFGPGTRLTVT.

This chain connects TRBV19 to TRBJ1-2; D might be TRBD1 (5 bases). Looked up from germline, CDR1 is LNHDA and CDR2 is SQIVND (reference sequence). V was cut by 3 bases and J by 7 bases, with 12 bases left in between. The CDR3 sequence is 13 residues long. The CDR3 nucleotides read TGTGCCAGTAGTATCCCCAGGGTAGGTGGCTACACCTTC. The encoded protein is CASSIPRVGGYTF.

This clone was seen just once. At the DNA level, this CDR3 is encoded by other sequences in the same sample as well. The chain uses TRBV5-4 and TRBJ2-1; 9 nucleotides line up with TRBD2. The trim removed 3 bases at V and 4 bases at J, leaving 2 bases unmatched. Germline-derived CDR1 and CDR2 are SGHNT and YYREEE (reference sequence). CDR3 size: 14 residues. CDR3 DNA sequence: TGTGCCAGCAGCTCGACTAGCGGATACAATGAGCAGTTCTTC. Protein sequence: CASSSTSGYNEQFF.

This sequence joins TRBV7-2 and TRBJ2-3; 11 nucleotides match TRBD2. Losses at the gene ends were 6 bases for V and 0 bases for J; bases not matched to a gene: 5. Germline loops: CDR1 SGHTA, CDR2 FQGNSA. The CDR3 consists of 16 residues. CDR3 sequence reads: CASSLRLAGSTDTQYF. In DNA, the CDR3 is TGTGCCAGCAGTCTTAGACTAGCGGGGAGCACAGATACGCAGTATTTT.

The chain is built from TRBV12-3 or TRBV12-4 and TRBJ2-7; 8 bases map to TRBD2. This CDR3 has 12 residues. With V trimmed by 6 bases and J by 6 bases, 4 bases remained unmatched. The CDR3 region has the DNA TGTGCCAGCAGCCCACGGGGGGGCGAGCAGTACTTC. It is translated as CASSPRGGEQYF.

The chain recombines TRBV3-1 (or the pseudogene TRBV3-2) with TRBJ2-3; 7 bases are shared with TRBD1. V shed 4 bases and J 0 bases; nucleotides not matched to a gene: 4. This CDR3 is 15 amino acids long. CDR1 LGHDT and CDR2 YNNKEL come from the germline V gene (reference sequence). Here the CDR3 DNA reads TGTGCCAGCAGCCCAGGGACAGCCAGCACAGATACGCAGTATTTT. Its protein product is CASSPGTASTDTQYF.

This sequence joins TRBV5-1 and TRBJ2-7; TRBD1 aligns across 7 bases. This CDR3 contains 11 residues. Losses at the gene ends were 6 bases for V and 7 bases for J; bases not matched to a gene: 4. The germline V gene has CDR1 SGHRS and CDR2 YFSETQ. The CDR3: CASKGAVEQYF. The CDR3 DNA reads TGCGCCAGCAAGGGGGCCGTGGAGCAGTACTTC. The full variable domain, with the rest looked up from reference TRBV5-1 and TRBJ2-7, is KAGVTQTPRYLIKTRGQQVTLSCSPISGHRSVSWYQQTPGQGLQFLFEYFSETQRNKGNFPGRFSGRQFSNSRSEMNVSTLELGDSALYLCASKGAVEQYFGPGTRLTVT.

The chain couples TRBV18 to TRBJ1-4, with 8 bases matching TRBD1. V gave up 3 bases and J gave up 8 bases; unmatched junction bases: 8. Germline-derived CDR1 and CDR2 are KGHSH and LQKENI. The CDR3 totals 15 residues. In nucleotides, the CDR3 is TGTGCCAGCTCACCCTCGACAGGGGCCGGCGAAAAACTGTTTTTT. Protein: CASSPSTGAGEKLFF.

This chain uses TRBV24-1 with TRBJ1-1; the match to TRBD1 covers 7 bases. Germline V gives CDR1 KGHDR, CDR2 SFDVKD. Trimming removed 5 bases from V and 1 base from J; junction bases left unmatched: 9. The CDR3 totals 16 residues. Written as DNA, the CDR3 is TGTGCCACCAGTGGGGGGCCAGGGACAGCGAACACTGAAGCTTTCTTT. It yields the protein CATSGGPGTANTEAFF.

This clone was counted a few times. The chain has TRBV30 and TRBJ1-1; D gene unclear. There are 12 residues in the CDR3. Trimming removed 8 bases at V and 2 bases at J, with 12 bases between. CDR1 and CDR2 from the germline V gene are GTSNPN and SVGIG (reference sequence). This CDR3 reads CAHQRGNTEAFF. CDR3 bases: TGTGCCCACCAGCGGGGAAACACTGAAGCTTTCTTT.

In DNA, the CDR3 is TGCGCCAGCAGCTCATACAGGGGGCAGCATGTGAACACTGAAGCTTTCTTT. Translated, it gives CASSSYRGQHVNTEAFF. This chain links TRBV5-1 with TRBJ1-1; 9 bases are a match to TRBD1. V shed 3 bases, J shed 0 bases, and the junction held 9 bases outside the gene matches. CDR1 SGHRS and CDR2 YFSETQ come from the germline V gene. CDR3 length equals 17 residues.

This rearrangement joins TRBV9 to TRBJ2-7; no clear D gene. Germline V CDR1 and CDR2: SGDLS, YYNGEE. Trimming removed 0 bases at V and 0 bases at J, with 10 bases between. This CDR3 region has 15 residues. The CDR3 sequence: CASSVGSDPSYEQYF. The CDR3 DNA sequence: TGTGCCAGCAGCGTAGGGAGCGATCCCTCCTACGAGCAGTACTTC.

The V call is TRBV9, the J call TRBJ1-2; TRBD1 matches 7 bases. The CDR3 is 16 amino acids. Trimming at V came to 3 bases and at J to 1 base, leaving 9 bases not matched to a gene. Germline CDR1 and CDR2: SGDLS and YYNGEE. CDR3 nucleotides: TGTGCCAGCAGCGCAGACAGGGTCGAAGGTAACTATGGCTACACCTTC. This sequence encodes CASSADRVEGNYGYTF.

This chain uses TRBV12-5 with TRBJ2-5; TRBD2 might be the D (5 bases). V was cut by 5 bases and J by 5 bases, with 18 bases left in between. The CDR3 length is 15 residues. The germline CDR1 and CDR2 sequences are LGHNT and FRNRAP. CDR3 region: CASGVNGISGETQYF. CDR3 bases: TGTGCTAGTGGTGTGAACGGGATCTCCGGGGAGACCCAGTACTTC.

The gene calls are TRBV7-9 and TRBJ2-7; perhaps TRBD2 as D (6 bases). This CDR3 is 12 amino acids long. V lost 10 bases, J lost 3 bases, and 13 bases lay in between. Per germline, CDR1 SEHNR and CDR2 FQNEAQ (reference sequence). The CDR3 region has the DNA TGTGCCATCATAGGGACTGACTACGAGCAGTACTTC. Protein sequence: CAIIGTDYEQYF.

This chain connects TRBV6-2 or TRBV6-3 to TRBJ2-5; TRBD2 matches 9 bases. V gave up 7 bases and J gave up 3 bases; unmatched junction bases: 18. In germline, CDR1 is MNHEY, CDR2 SVGEGT. The CDR3 is 18 residues long. The CDR3 spells CASTPQVAGVWVKETQYF. Written as DNA, the CDR3 is TGTGCCAGCACCCCCCAGGTAGCGGGGGTGTGGGTTAAAGAGACCCAGTACTTC.

The rearrangement uses TRBV6-5 and TRBJ2-1; D is possibly TRBD1 (5 bases). The CDR3 has 14 residues. Deletions cut 0 bases from V and 9 bases from J, with 12 bases between. CDR1 is MNHEY, CDR2 SVGAGI, per germline. The CDR3, as DNA: TGTGCCAGCAGTTACTCCCTTTATGGGGCTGAGCAGTTCTTC. This sequence encodes CASSYSLYGAEQFF.